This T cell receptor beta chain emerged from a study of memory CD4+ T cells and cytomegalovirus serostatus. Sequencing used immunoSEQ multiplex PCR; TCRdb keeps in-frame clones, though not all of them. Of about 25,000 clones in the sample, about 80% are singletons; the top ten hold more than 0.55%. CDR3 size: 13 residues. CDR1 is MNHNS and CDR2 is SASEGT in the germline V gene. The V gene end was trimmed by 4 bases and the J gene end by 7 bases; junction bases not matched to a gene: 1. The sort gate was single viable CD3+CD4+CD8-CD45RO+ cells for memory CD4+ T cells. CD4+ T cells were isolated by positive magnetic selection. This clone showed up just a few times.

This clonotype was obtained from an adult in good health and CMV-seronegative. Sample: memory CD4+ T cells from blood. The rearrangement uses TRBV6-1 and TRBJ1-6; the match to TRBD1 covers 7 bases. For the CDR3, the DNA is TGTGCCAGCAGTGCGGACAGGAATTCACCCCTCCACTTT. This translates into CASSADRNSPLHF.